This TCR beta chain originates from a study of blood T cell repertoires in COVID-19. As for the study in general: The origin of the acute and convalescent COVID-19 samples was the United States, Italy and Spain. Nucleic acid was either cDNA or gDNA, and it came from T cells, B-cell-depleted T cells, or PBMCs.

Source study methods: Counts of nucleated cells, estimated from reference gene primer amplification, were obtained. Measured with immunoSEQ multiplex PCR; TCRdb has only the in-frame clones, and not every one. V, J and clone size were drawn from that table, and D and trimming were deduced from the DNA. The table has about 56,000 clones, 84% seen once; the top ten hold 10% to 15%. Input material: peripheral blood. The receptor was isolated from a woman older than 75 with acute or convalescent COVID-19.

CDR3 protein: CAWTGQRYEQYF. In DNA form, the CDR3 reads TGTGCCTGGACTGGGCAGCGGTACGAGCAGTACTTC. This rearrangement joins TRBV30 to TRBJ2-7; the D gene is possibly TRBD2 (5 bases). Trimming took 4 bases from V and 4 from J, leaving 11 bases between them. CDR1 is GTSNPN and CDR2 is SVGIG in the germline V gene (reference sequence). The CDR3 runs to 12 residues.